This TCR beta chain was profiled in a study of control samples from healthy donors and cancer patients. Some clones are missing from TCRdb's copy, which holds only in-frame ones; the method was immunoSEQ multiplex PCR. The top ten hold 3% to 4.5% of the sample, which has nearly 40,000 clones, about 94% seen once. The J segment lost 6 bases and the V segment lost 3 bases, leaving 7 bases of the junction unmatched. This CDR3 contains 14 residues. Germline CDR1 and CDR2: SGHRS and YFSETQ. Material: blood. This clonotype was obtained from a woman in her forties or fifties in good health. V and J are TRBV5-1 and TRBJ1-1; 8 bases match TRBD1. CDR3 sequence: CASSYPDRGAEAFF. As DNA, the CDR3 is TGCGCCAGCAGCTACCCCGACAGGGGCGCTGAAGCTTTCTTT.